This TCR beta chain was sequenced in a study of T cell changes during pregnancy in multiple sclerosis. CDR3 size: 15 residues. Trimming took off 1 base at V and 5 bases at J, with 13 bases between the two ends. The germline V gene has CDR1 SGDLS and CDR2 YYNGEE. Profiling relied on immunoSEQ multiplex PCR, and the TCRdb table lists in-frame clones only, not all of them. The repertoire has approximately 50,000 clones, about 91% of them found once; the top ten carry more than 8.5%. The source of this sequence is a female donor with multiple sclerosis, enrolled in a pregnancy study. Here the sequenced sample was CD8+ T cells from peripheral blood mononuclear cells, taken after pregnancy. The chain couples TRBV9 to TRBJ2-1; D might be TRBD2 (6 bases). CDR3 DNA: TGTGCCAGCAGCGTATTTGCTAGCGTCCACAATGAGCAGTTCTTC. This codes for CASSVFASVHNEQFF.